This T cell receptor (beta chain) stems from a study of CD8 T cells in Susac syndrome. High-throughput TCR beta sequencing covered peripheral CD8+ and CD4+ T cells. Random hexamers served to reverse transcribe roughly 0.5 to 1 ug RNA. Amplification of TCR beta CDR3 was carried out by immunoSEQ multiplex PCR, which covered 54 Vbeta and 13 Jbeta segments. In TCRdb, the immunoSEQ multiplex PCR reads were re-called with MiXCR into one record per CDR3 protein. The sample carries about 120,000 distinct CDR3 sequences, around 93% recorded once. The CDR3 runs to 12 residues. V dropped 6 bases and J dropped 8 bases, with 13 bases sitting between them. CDR1 and CDR2 (germline): SNHLY, FYNNEI.

The TCR was taken from a human donor in good health. V is TRBV2 and J is TRBJ1-2; D is unresolved. What was sequenced was CD8+ T cells from PBMCs. CDR3 DNA: TGTGCCAGCAGATTATGGGTAGGCGGCTACACCTTC. Protein sequence: CASRLWVGGYTF.